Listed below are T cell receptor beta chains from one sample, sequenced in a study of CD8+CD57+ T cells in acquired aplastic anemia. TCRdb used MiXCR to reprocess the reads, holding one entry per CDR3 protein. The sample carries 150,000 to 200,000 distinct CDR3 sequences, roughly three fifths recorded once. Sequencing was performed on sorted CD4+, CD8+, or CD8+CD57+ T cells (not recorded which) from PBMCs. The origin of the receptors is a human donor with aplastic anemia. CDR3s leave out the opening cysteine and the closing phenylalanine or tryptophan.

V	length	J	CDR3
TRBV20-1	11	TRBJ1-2	SAPDRGNYGYT
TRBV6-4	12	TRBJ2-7	ASSVTGGAYEQY
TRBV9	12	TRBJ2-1	ASSHGLEGNEQF
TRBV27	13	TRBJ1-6	ASSPLTQGNSPLH
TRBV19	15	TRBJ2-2	ASRGLAGGRDTGELF
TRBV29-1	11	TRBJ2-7	SVNVGSDYEQY
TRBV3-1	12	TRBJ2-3	ASSLLASTDTQY
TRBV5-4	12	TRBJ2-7	ASSSMTSPYEQY
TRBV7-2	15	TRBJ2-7	ASSPLGGGHRAYEQY
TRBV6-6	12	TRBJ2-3	ASSYGGQYNEQY
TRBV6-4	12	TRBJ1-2	ASSEAGSGYGYT
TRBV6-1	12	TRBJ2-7	ASSETGDPYEQY
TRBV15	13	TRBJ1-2	ATSRKGGSGYGYT
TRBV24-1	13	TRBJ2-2	ATSGTSGGTGELF
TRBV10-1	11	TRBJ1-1	ASSESWNTEAF
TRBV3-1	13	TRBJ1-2	ASSQGGNNNYGYT
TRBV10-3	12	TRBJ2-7	AISDGGRYYEQY